What follows are 19 T cell receptor beta chains derived from one specimen sequenced in a study of sequential checkpoint blockade in melanoma. Documented treatment: randomized to nivolumab then ipilimumab (arm A) or the reverse (arm B). The table came from immunoSEQ multiplex PCR; TCRdb's copy has only in-frame clones and leaves some out. Of 35,000 to 45,000 clones detected, more than 70% appear once; the ten largest clones hold about an eighth. The sample in question was CD8+ T cells sorted from blood (inferred from file names), obtained from a patient given nivolumab and ipilimumab in sequence. These receptors all stem from a human donor with melanoma.

V gene TRBV28 combines with J gene TRBJ2-4, with 7 positions matching TRBD1. Germline CDR1 and CDR2: MDHEN and SYDVKM. This CDR3 spans 14 amino acids. V lost 3 bases and J lost 3; bases outside the gene matches: 2. In DNA, the CDR3 is TGTGCCAGCAGTTTGGGGACAGACAAAAACATTCAGTACTTC. This gives the protein CASSLGTDKNIQYF.

The rearrangement uses TRBV2 and TRBJ1-2; no reliable D call. This CDR3 comprises 13 residues. V gave up 4 bases and J gave up 8 bases, with 14 bases separating them. Germline V gives CDR1 SNHLY, CDR2 FYNNEI. The CDR3 is CASSGRESFGYTF. The DNA of the CDR3 is TGTGCCAGCAGTGGCCGGGAGTCATTCGGCTACACCTTC.

The rearrangement joins TRBV9 to TRBJ2-3; 7 positions agree with TRBD2. Germline loops: CDR1 SGDLS, CDR2 YYNGEE. The length of the CDR3 is 16 residues. The J segment lost 2 bases and the V segment lost 0 bases, leaving 6 bases of the junction unmatched. The CDR3 sequence: CASSVEAGQYTDTQYF. The CDR3 DNA reads as TGTGCCAGCAGCGTAGAAGCGGGGCAATACACAGATACGCAGTATTTT.

This clone was observed a single time. J is TRBJ1-2 and V is TRBV7-8; D might be TRBD1 (5 bases). Germline CDR1 reads SGHVS; CDR2 reads FQNEAQ. V lost 0 bases and J lost 6, with 29 bases in between. The CDR3 contains 20 residues. CDR3 sequence reads: CASSLALLSTATYRSDGYTF. The CDR3 coding sequence is TGTGCCAGCAGCTTAGCGCTTTTGTCGACAGCCACATATAGATCCGATGGCTACACCTTC.

The table lists this clone with a count of one. This chain uses TRBV9 with TRBJ1-2; tentatively, D is TRBD1 (6 bases). Per the germline V gene, CDR1 is SGDLS and CDR2 is YYNGEE. The CDR3 has 17 residues. Between the trimmed V and J ends, which lost 0 bases and 7 bases, there was a span of 22 bases. CDR3 nucleotides: TGTGCCAGCAGCGTAGATCCCTTCCCGGGGGGGGCCGGTGGCTACACCTTC. Protein sequence: CASSVDPFPGGAGGYTF.

The chain couples TRBV6-1 to TRBJ1-5, with 9 bases matching TRBD1. This CDR3 comprises 19 residues. The V gene end was trimmed by 2 bases and the J gene end by 0 bases; junction bases not matched to a gene: 11. Germline V gives CDR1 MNHNS, CDR2 SASEGT. In DNA form, the CDR3 reads TGTGCCAGCAGTGAAAGGCGGGGGACAGGGCCGTATAGCAATCAGCCCCAGCATTTT. It encodes CASSERRGTGPYSNQPQHF.

The V and J genes are TRBV27 and TRBJ2-3, with D maybe TRBD2 (6 bases). V lost 4 bases, J lost 3 bases, and 11 bases lay in between. The CDR3 extends over 14 amino acids. The germline CDR1 and CDR2 sequences are MNHEY and SMNVEV (reference sequence). The CDR3 DNA sequence: TGTGCCAGCAGTTCGTGGGACTCAACAGATACGCAGTATTTT. Translating it yields CASSSWDSTDTQYF.

This clone was observed a single time. The rearrangement joins TRBV11-3 to TRBJ1-1, with TRBD1 as a possible D gene (6 bases). V dropped 5 bases and J dropped 11 bases, with 12 bases sitting between them. This CDR3 region has 11 residues. Germline values: CDR1 SGHNT, CDR2 YENEEA. This chain's CDR3 is CASSTTGLAFF. The DNA of the CDR3 is TGTGCCAGCAGCACAACAGGGCTGGCTTTCTTT.

V and J are TRBV15 and TRBJ1-5; D unclear. V was trimmed by 3 bases and J by 6 bases, leaving 6 bases between them. CDR3 length equals 12 residues. The V gene's germline CDR1 is LNHNV and CDR2 YYDKDF (reference sequence). CDR3 amino acids: CATSSRGQPQHF. In DNA, the CDR3 is TGTGCCACCAGCAGCCGCGGTCAGCCCCAGCATTTT. The entire variable domain, with the rest obtained from reference TRBV15 and TRBJ1-5, is as follows: DAMVIQNPRYQVTQFGKPVTLSCSQTLNHNVMYWYQQKSSQAPKLLFHYYDKDFNNEADTPDNFQSRRPNTSFCFLDIRSPGLGDTAMYLCATSSRGQPQHFGDGTRLSIL.

The rearrangement links TRBV28 to TRBJ1-5; a possible D gene is TRBD1 (5 bases). Germline CDR1 MDHEN, CDR2 SYDVKM. The CDR3 sequence is 16 residues long. Trimming pared 3 bases from V and 0 bases from J, leaving 12 bases between. The CDR3 sequence: CASSFARTYSNQPQHF. In DNA, the CDR3 is TGTGCCAGCAGTTTTGCCAGGACATATAGCAATCAGCCCCAGCATTTT.

This chain connects TRBV29-1 to TRBJ2-7, with 7 bases fitting TRBD1. The CDR3 contains 12 residues. CDR1 SQVTM and CDR2 ANQGSEA come from the germline V gene. The ends lost 7 bases at V and 1 base at J; junction bases unmatched: 4. CDR3 loop: CSGRTGSYEQYF. For the CDR3, the DNA is TGCAGCGGTAGGACAGGTTCCTACGAGCAGTACTTC.

This chain joins TRBV7-8 and TRBJ2-7, with 8 bases identical to TRBD1. CDR1 and CDR2 from the germline V gene are SGHVS and FQNEAQ. The CDR3 totals 15 residues. The trim removed 4 bases at V and 3 bases at J, leaving 8 bases unmatched. This CDR3 reads CASSSPGTGVYEQYV. As DNA, the CDR3 is TGTGCCAGCAGCTCACCCGGGACAGGAGTCTACGAGCAGTACGTC.

The chain recombines TRBV14 with TRBJ2-7; a possible D gene is TRBD2 (7 bases). The CDR3 spans 13 residues. The germline V gene has CDR1 SGHDN and CDR2 FVKESK. Deletions cut 1 base from V and 7 bases from J, with 11 bases between. Here the CDR3 reads CASSQGGGHEQYV. CDR3 DNA sequence: TGTGCCAGCAGCCAAGGGGGGGGACATGAGCAGTACGTC.

V is TRBV27 and J is TRBJ2-7; D call uncertain. The V gene lost 2 bases and the J gene lost 0 bases, with 11 bases spanning the gap. CDR3 length equals 15 residues. Germline assignment: CDR1 MNHEY and CDR2 SMNVEV (reference sequence). CDR3 amino acids: CASSLIQPSSYEQYF. The CDR3 nucleotides are TGTGCCAGCAGTTTAATACAGCCAAGCTCCTACGAGCAGTACTTC.

The gene calls are TRBV5-1 and TRBJ2-5; the match to TRBD2 covers 14 bases. Germline assignment: CDR1 SGHRS and CDR2 YFSETQ. The CDR3 runs to 16 residues. J lost 5 bases, V lost 3 bases, and 6 bases had no gene match. This chain's CDR3 is CASSWTSGRLGETQYF. CDR3 in DNA: TGCGCCAGCAGCTGGACTAGCGGGAGGTTGGGGGAGACCCAGTACTTC.

The rearrangement uses TRBV27 and TRBJ2-7; the match to TRBD1 covers 7 bases. Germline-derived CDR1 and CDR2 are MNHEY and SMNVEV (reference sequence). Trimming cost V 5 bases and J 9 bases; bases outside gene matches: 7. The CDR3 extends over 12 amino acids. The CDR3 loop reads CASSATGIGQYF. CDR3 nucleotides: TGTGCCAGCAGTGCGACAGGGATAGGGCAGTACTTC.

This clone was recorded once. The V call is TRBV5-6, the J call TRBJ1-1; 9 positions agree with TRBD1. The junction had 10 bases not matched to a gene; V was cut back by 4 bases and J by 0 bases. Germline V gene data show CDR1 as SGHDT and CDR2 as YYEEEE. The CDR3 covers 17 residues. The CDR3, as DNA: TGTGCCAGCAGCCTGGACAGGGGCCTGCTGATGAACACTGAAGCTTTCTTT. It yields the protein CASSLDRGLLMNTEAFF.

The chain has TRBV28 and TRBJ2-5; TRBD2 might be the D (6 bases). CDR1 and CDR2 (germline): MDHEN, SYDVKM. This CDR3 has 12 amino acids. The V and J ends lost 7 bases and 1 base respectively, with 7 bases between them. CDR3 in DNA: TGTGCCAGCACCGGGAGCCAAGAGACCCAGTACTTC. Encoded protein: CASTGSQETQYF.

The J gene is TRBJ1-1, the V gene TRBV27; no clear D gene. The CDR3 has 15 amino acids. Germline CDR1 is MNHEY and CDR2 is SMNVEV (reference sequence). Trimming removed 3 bases from V and 1 base from J, with 12 bases in between. CDR3 amino acids: CASSLALGENTEAFF. The CDR3 DNA follows: TGTGCCAGCAGTTTGGCCCTCGGGGAGAACACTGAAGCTTTCTTT.